This T cell receptor beta chain was recovered during a study of CD8 T cells in ankylosing spondylitis. Points from the study as a whole: Ankylosing spondylitis blood appeared to be characterized by a TCR beta motif of roughly eight highly homologous variants. Disease-linked clones bore a CD8+ phenotype and were relatively rare in peripheral blood. Matched ankylosing spondylitis synovial fluid reportedly contained a significantly enriched population of disease-linked clones.

Trimming shortened V by 5 bases and J by 4 bases, and 9 bases separated the two germline ends. CDR3 size: 13 residues. This clonotype occurred a few times. Its antigen is not known. Libraries for TCR beta were made by quantitative 5'-RACE with molecular barcodes. Each CDR3 protein gets one entry after TCRdb re-called the 5' RACE reads with MiXCR. The table shows 700,000 to 850,000 distinct CDR3 sequences, with approximately 12% occurring only once. This clonotype originated in a male donor with ankylosing spondylitis. Sequenced material: blood, either unsorted or a sorted T cell fraction (not recorded which). The chain links TRBV12-3 or TRBV12-4 to TRBJ1-5; D unresolved. CDR3 nucleotide sequence: TGTGCCAGCAGTCCCGGGAAAAATCAGCCCCAGCATTTT. Encoded protein: CASSPGKNQPQHF.